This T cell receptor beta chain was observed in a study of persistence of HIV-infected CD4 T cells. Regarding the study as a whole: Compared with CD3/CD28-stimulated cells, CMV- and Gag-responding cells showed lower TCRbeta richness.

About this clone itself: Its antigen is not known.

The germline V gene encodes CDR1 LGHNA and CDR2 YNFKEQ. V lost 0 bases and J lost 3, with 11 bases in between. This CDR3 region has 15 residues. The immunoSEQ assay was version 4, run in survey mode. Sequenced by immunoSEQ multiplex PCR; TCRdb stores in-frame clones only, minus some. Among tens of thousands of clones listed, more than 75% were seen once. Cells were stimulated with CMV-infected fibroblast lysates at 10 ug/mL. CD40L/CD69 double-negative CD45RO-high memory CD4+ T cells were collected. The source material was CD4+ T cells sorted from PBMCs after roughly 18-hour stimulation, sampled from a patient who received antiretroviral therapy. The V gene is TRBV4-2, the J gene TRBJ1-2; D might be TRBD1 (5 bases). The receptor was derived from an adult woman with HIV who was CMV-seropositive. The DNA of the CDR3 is TGTGCCAGCAGCCAAGATCCTAGGGGTGACTATGGCTACACCTTC. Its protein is CASSQDPRGDYGYTF.